The T cell receptor (beta chain) described here comes from a study of technical replicates of blood from several donors. Germline V gene lookup returns CDR1 ENHRY and CDR2 SYGVKD. V gave up 10 bases and J gave up 3 bases; unmatched junction bases: 9. This CDR3 is 14 amino acids long. Repertoires were generated with immunoSEQ multiplex PCR, while TCRdb's copy carries only in-frame clones and drops some. The sample contains about 79,000 clones, 85% to 95% of which appear only once. What was sequenced was T cells isolated from PBMCs. The rearrangement joins TRBV10-3 to TRBJ2-5; the match to TRBD1 covers 9 bases. The receptor was isolated from a human donor in good health. The CDR3 spells CATTKGTGKETQYF. DNA for the CDR3: TGTGCCACTACTAAGGGGACAGGGAAAGAGACCCAGTACTTC.